This T cell receptor (beta chain) was captured by sequencing in a study of CD8 T cells in ankylosing spondylitis. This clonotype was seen a few times. Its antigen is undetermined. Overall study findings and caveats: A TCR beta motif made of fewer than ten highly homologous variants seemed typical of ankylosing spondylitis blood.

With molecular barcodes, quantitative 5'-RACE was used to make the TCR beta libraries. TCRdb passed the 5' RACE reads through MiXCR, listing each CDR3 protein once. The data show about 330,000 distinct CDR3 sequences, with around 8% seen just once and roughly 15% held by the top ten. Germline assignment: CDR1 SQVTM and CDR2 ANQGSEA. V dropped 3 bases and J dropped 1 base, with 6 bases sitting between them. The CDR3 extends over 13 amino acids. This sequence was found in a male donor with ankylosing spondylitis. The chain couples TRBV29-1 to TRBJ2-2; D is unresolved. The material sequenced was blood, either unsorted or a sorted T cell fraction (not recorded which). The CDR3 here is CSVDSQNTGELFF. Written as DNA, the CDR3 is TGCAGCGTTGATAGTCAGAACACCGGGGAGCTGTTTTTT.